These 15 T cell receptor beta chains share one sample of origin, sequenced in a study of blood T cell repertoires in COVID-19. Data came from immunoSEQ multiplex PCR; TCRdb stores just in-frame clones and leaves some out. Of around 310,000 clones detected, nearly 90% appear once; the ten largest clones hold roughly a tenth. The sample was PBMCs or T cells enriched from blood (not recorded which). These receptors originate from a woman aged 25-40 years who had recovered from COVID-19.

The chain carries TRBV7-9 and TRBJ2-1, with 8 bases matching TRBD2. This CDR3 spans 14 amino acids. CDR1 is SEHNR and CDR2 is FQNEAQ in the germline V gene (reference sequence). Trimming removed 5 bases from V and 10 bases from J; junction bases left unmatched: 10. CDR3 protein: CASSHGTSGVEQFF. CDR3 nucleotides: TGTGCCAGCAGCCACGGGACTAGTGGTGTCGAGCAGTTCTTC.

The chain carries TRBV6-5 and TRBJ1-1, with D hard to call. V lost 8 bases and J 1 base, leaving 8 bases between the germline ends. Germline CDR1 MNHEY, CDR2 SVGAGI. This CDR3 is built from 12 residues. CDR3 residues: CASAARNTEAFF. CDR3 DNA sequence: TGTGCCAGCGCCGCCAGGAACACTGAAGCTTTCTTT.

This CDR3 reads CASSPMDRSTSPLHF. DNA for the CDR3: TGCGCCAGCAGCCCGATGGACAGGTCGACCTCACCCCTCCACTTT. The chain employs TRBV5-1 and TRBJ1-6; 7 bases agree with TRBD1. This CDR3 has 15 residues. Germline CDR1 is SGHRS and CDR2 is YFSETQ. With V trimmed by 4 bases and J by 10 bases, 11 bases remained unmatched. The whole variable domain, filled in from reference TRBV5-1 and TRBJ1-6, reads KAGVTQTPRYLIKTRGQQVTLSCSPISGHRSVSWYQQTPGQGLQFLFEYFSETQRNKGNFPGRFSGRQFSNSRSEMNVSTLELGDSALYLCASSPMDRSTSPLHFGNGTRLTVT.

This clone was seen only once. The V call is TRBV7-2, the J call TRBJ2-7; 7 bases match TRBD2. Unmatched junction bases numbered 6, after V lost 1 base and J lost 0 bases. Per germline, CDR1 SGHTA and CDR2 FQGNSA. This CDR3 contains 16 residues. Here the CDR3 reads CASSLVSSGFSYEQYF. DNA of the CDR3: TGTGCCAGCAGCTTAGTGAGTAGCGGGTTCTCCTACGAGCAGTACTTC.

V and J are TRBV29-1 and TRBJ2-1; 7 bases are shared with TRBD2. V trimming: 0 bases; J trimming: 2 bases; junction bases outside the gene matches: 7. CDR1 is SQVTM and CDR2 is ANQGSEA in the germline V gene. This CDR3 region has 16 residues. The CDR3 region has the DNA TGCAGCGTTGAAGATATGAGGAGCGGGGCCTACAATGAGCAGTTCTTC. Translation: CSVEDMRSGAYNEQFF.

A single count supports this clone. V is TRBV12-3 or TRBV12-4 and J is TRBJ2-5; a possible D gene is TRBD2 (5 bases). V lost 4 bases, J lost 5 bases, and 5 bases lay in between. The CDR3 has 11 residues. CDR3 sequence: CASSSGETQYF. The CDR3 bases are TGTGCCAGCAGTTCGGGGGAGACCCAGTACTTC.

The J gene is TRBJ1-5, the V gene TRBV5-5; D gene uncertain. Per germline, CDR1 SGHKS and CDR2 YYEKEE (reference sequence). V dropped 4 bases and J dropped 3 bases, with 11 bases sitting between them. The length of the CDR3 is 14 residues. The CDR3 DNA is TGTGCCAGCAGCCCGGGTGGGTTCAATCAGCCCCAGCATTTT. This translates into CASSPGGFNQPQHF.

This chain joins TRBV5-1 and TRBJ2-7; unclear D gene. The CDR3 extends over 14 amino acids. V gave up 0 bases and J gave up 5 bases, with 12 bases separating them. Per the germline V gene, CDR1 is SGHRS and CDR2 is YFSETQ. The CDR3 region has the DNA TGCGCCAGCAGCTTGGCGCTGCGACATGACGAGCAGTACTTC. Translating gives CASSLALRHDEQYF.

This rearrangement joins TRBV7-2 to TRBJ2-7; weak D call: TRBD1 (5 bases). The germline CDR1 and CDR2 sequences are SGHTA and FQGNSA. The CDR3 has 15 residues. V dropped 5 bases and J dropped 3 bases, with 17 bases sitting between them. CDR3 nucleotides: TGTGCCAGCAGCCTCATGGGGCTACTTATCTACGAGCAGTACTTC. This encodes CASSLMGLLIYEQYF.

V gene TRBV11-2 combines with J gene TRBJ1-2; a possible D gene is TRBD1 (5 bases). The germline CDR1 and CDR2 sequences are SGHAT and FQNNGV. This CDR3 is built from 12 residues. V gave up 3 bases and J gave up 8 bases, with 10 bases separating them. The CDR3 nucleotides are TGTGCCAGCAGCTTGGGGGGTGACGGCTACACCTTC. Amino acids: CASSLGGDGYTF.

V gene TRBV4-1 combines with J gene TRBJ2-1; 12 positions match TRBD2. V was pared by 2 bases and J by 4 bases, with 0 bases of the junction left unmatched. The CDR3 is 15 residues long. Germline CDR1 MGHRA, CDR2 YSYEKL. The DNA for the CDR3 is TGCGCCAGCAGCCAAACTAGCGGGGGGTACAATGAGCAGTTCTTC. It yields the protein CASSQTSGGYNEQFF.

The V and J genes are TRBV19 and TRBJ2-1, with D perhaps matching TRBD2 (6 bases). This CDR3 has 12 amino acids. V was trimmed by 3 bases and J by 15 bases, leaving 15 bases between them. Germline CDR1 and CDR2: LNHDA and SQIVND (reference sequence). Here the CDR3 DNA reads TGTGCCAGTAGTATTACTGGGACTCTACCGTTCTTC. It is translated as CASSITGTLPFF. Full variable domain (remainder filled in from reference TRBV19 and TRBJ2-1): DGGITQSPKYLFRKEGQNVTLSCEQNLNHDAMYWYRQDPGQGLRLIYYSQIVNDFQKGDIAEGYSVSREKKESFPLTVTSAQKNPTAFYLCASSITGTLPFFGPGTRLTVL.

The V and J genes are TRBV12-3 or TRBV12-4 and TRBJ1-2, with D perhaps TRBD1 (6 bases). Between the trimmed V and J ends, which lost 5 bases and 7 bases, there was a span of 14 bases. CDR3 length: 13 residues. This CDR3 reads CASSPGTGFGYTF. DNA for the CDR3: TGTGCCAGCAGTCCGGGCACAGGGTTTGGCTACACCTTC.

The CDR3: CASSLEGLTGGGNTIYF. The DNA of the CDR3 is TGTGCCAGCAGCTTAGAAGGCCTGACCGGGGGTGGAAACACCATATATTTT. The chain joins TRBV11-2 to TRBJ1-3; D is perhaps TRBD1 (5 bases). The CDR3 runs 17 residues. The V gene lost 0 bases and the J gene lost 3 bases, with 15 bases spanning the gap. Germline CDR1 SGHAT, CDR2 FQNNGV. Filled out from reference TRBV11-2 and TRBJ1-3, the complete variable domain reads EAGVAQSPRYKIIEKRQSVAFWCNPISGHATLYWYQQILGQGPKLLIQFQNNGVVDDSQLPKDRFSAERLKGVDSTLKIQPAKLEDSAVYLCASSLEGLTGGGNTIYFGEGSWLTVV.

The V call is TRBV7-2, the J call TRBJ1-5, with unresolved D. Trimming cost V 5 bases and J 8 bases, with 13 bases left between them. Germline V gene lookup returns CDR1 SGHTA and CDR2 FQGNSA. This CDR3 region has 13 residues. The CDR3 loop is CASSTNPREPQHF. The CDR3, as DNA: TGTGCCAGCAGCACCAACCCCCGGGAGCCCCAGCATTTT.